The 10 T cell receptor beta chains given below trace back to one sample, sequenced in a study of cytomegalovirus exposure and HLA in healthy donors. In the PCR, 60 Vbeta and 13 Jbeta primers were used. Sequencing used immunoSEQ multiplex PCR; TCRdb keeps in-frame clones, though not all of them. The sample shows roughly 180,000 clones, approximately 88% of them seen only once. The sample taken for sequencing was PBMCs. The receptors come from a boy between 10 and 17 years old in good health and CMV-seronegative.

This chain links TRBV19 with TRBJ2-2; unclear D gene. This CDR3 contains 16 residues. V lost 4 bases, J lost 0 bases, and 12 bases lay in between. CDR1 and CDR2 (germline): LNHDA, SQIVND (reference sequence). The CDR3 region has the DNA TGTGCCAGTAGTAACATACCGGGTCCGAACACCGGGGAGCTGTTTTTT. This gives the protein CASSNIPGPNTGELFF.

This chain links TRBV7-8 with TRBJ1-5; 8 bases fit TRBD1. The CDR3 totals 18 residues. V lost 0 bases and J lost 2; bases outside the gene matches: 9. Germline V gives CDR1 SGHVS, CDR2 FQNEAQ. CDR3 sequence: CASSLASQGGIGNQPQHF. As DNA, the CDR3 is TGTGCCAGCAGCTTAGCGTCACAGGGGGGCATCGGCAATCAGCCCCAGCATTTT.

This clone occurred a few times. The chain joins TRBV6-6 to TRBJ2-2, with 9 bases aligning to TRBD1. Germline loops: CDR1 MNHNY, CDR2 SVGAGI (reference sequence). This CDR3 spans 14 amino acids. Losses at the gene ends were 7 bases for V and 5 bases for J; bases not matched to a gene: 5. DNA of the CDR3: TGTGCCAGCAAGGGGACAGGGAGGACCGGGGAGCTGTTTTTT. Amino acids: CASKGTGRTGELFF.

This chain joins TRBV2 and TRBJ2-7; possibly TRBD2 for D (5 bases). Germline CDR1 SNHLY, CDR2 FYNNEI. V lost 7 bases and J lost 4, with 14 bases in between. The CDR3 loop spans 13 amino acids. CDR3 DNA sequence: TGTGCCAGCAACTGGGCGAGGGAGTACGAGCAGTACTTC. This sequence encodes CASNWAREYEQYF.

The rearrangement joins TRBV29-1 to TRBJ2-7, with D possibly being TRBD2 (6 bases). This CDR3 has 15 amino acids. The germline gives CDR1 SQVTM, CDR2 ANQGSEA. Deletions cut 1 base from V and 2 bases from J, with 15 bases between. The CDR3 DNA follows: TGCAGCGTTGAAGGGTCAACGGAGGGCCCCTACGAGCAGTACTTC. This gives the protein CSVEGSTEGPYEQYF.

This chain connects TRBV27 to TRBJ2-3, with D possibly TRBD2 on 5 matching bases. Trimming pared 4 bases from V and 6 bases from J, leaving 11 bases between. Germline V gives CDR1 MNHEY, CDR2 SMNVEV (reference sequence). The CDR3 spans 13 residues. The CDR3 bases are TGTGCCAGCAGTTACGGACTTGTTGATACGCAGTATTTT. As protein: CASSYGLVDTQYF.

V is TRBV30 and J is TRBJ1-5, with no clear D. Looked up from germline, CDR1 is GTSNPN and CDR2 is SVGIG (reference sequence). The CDR3 contains 15 residues. The V end was cut by 0 bases, the J end by 7 bases, with 16 bases between. This CDR3 is CAWSVPGGFTQPQHF. CDR3 in DNA: TGTGCCTGGAGTGTACCGGGAGGATTTACACAGCCCCAGCATTTT.

The gene calls are TRBV5-1 and TRBJ1-1; TRBD1 aligns across 7 bases. The ends lost 4 bases at V and 0 bases at J; junction bases unmatched: 3. CDR3 length equals 14 residues. Germline values: CDR1 SGHRS, CDR2 YFSETQ. CDR3 bases: TGCGCCAGCAGCCGGGACAGCGTGAACACTGAAGCTTTCTTT. Amino acids: CASSRDSVNTEAFF.

The gene calls are TRBV4-3 and TRBJ2-7, with TRBD2 as a possible D gene (7 bases). V was trimmed by 4 bases and J by 0 bases, leaving 13 bases between them. CDR1 and CDR2 from the germline V gene are LGHNA and YSLEER. The CDR3 has 15 amino acids. CDR3 sequence: CASSPTRGASYEQYF. The CDR3 DNA reads TGCGCCAGCAGCCCCACCCGGGGGGCCTCCTACGAGCAGTACTTC.

This sequence joins TRBV7-9 and TRBJ2-2, with 8 bases identical to TRBD1. Germline CDR1 and CDR2: SEHNR and FQNEAQ (reference sequence). This CDR3 has 18 amino acids. With 5 bases clipped from V and 5 bases from J, the junction kept 16 bases outside the gene matches. CDR3 sequence: CASSPLMGQAAGTGELFF. For the CDR3, the DNA is TGTGCCAGCAGCCCCCTGATGGGACAGGCTGCGGGGACCGGGGAGCTGTTTTTT.